This passage covers 6 T cell receptor beta chains from one sample sequenced in a study of blood T cell repertoires in COVID-19. Clones were sequenced by immunoSEQ multiplex PCR, and TCRdb holds only the in-frame ones, with some missing. The sample shows over 100,000 clones, around nine tenths of them seen only once. Sequencing was carried out using peripheral blood. The origin of the receptors is a man over 45 with active or convalescent COVID-19.

The V call is TRBV7-2, the J call TRBJ2-6, with 7 bases lining up with TRBD2. J gave up 0 bases and V 5 bases, and 7 bases lay outside the gene matches. Germline V gives CDR1 SGHTA, CDR2 FQGNSA. The CDR3 totals 17 residues. CDR3 residues: CASSPQTGGSGANVLTF. Here the CDR3 DNA reads TGTGCCAGCAGCCCCCAAACGGGGGGCTCTGGGGCCAACGTCCTGACTTTC. Variable domain in full (rest from reference TRBV7-2 and TRBJ2-6): GAGVSQSPSNKVTEKGKDVELRCDPISGHTALYWYRQSLGQGLEFLIYFQGNSAPDKSGLPSDRFSAERTGGSVSTLTIQRTQQEDSAVYLCASSPQTGGSGANVLTFGAGSRLTVL.

J is TRBJ1-2 and V is TRBV6-1; D is ambiguous. V lost 0 bases and J lost 4, with 9 bases in between. The CDR3 has 14 amino acids. Germline lookup yields CDR1 MNHNS and CDR2 SASEGT. Here the CDR3 DNA reads TGTGCCAGCAGTGAAGCTCAGGCGACCTATGGCTACACCTTC. This encodes CASSEAQATYGYTF.

The chain's CDR3 is CASSLGSLMNTEAFF. CDR3 bases: TGCGCCAGCAGCTTGGGCAGTCTCATGAACACTGAAGCTTTCTTT. The chain recombines TRBV5-1 with TRBJ1-1; D is unclear. The CDR3 covers 15 residues. Per germline, CDR1 SGHRS and CDR2 YFSETQ. Trimming stripped 0 bases from V and 0 bases from J, with 9 bases between.

This clone was detected only a few times. The rearrangement uses TRBV6-1 and TRBJ1-5; no firm D call. Germline CDR1 reads MNHNS; CDR2 reads SASEGT. V was cut by 3 bases and J by 6 bases, with 9 bases left in between. This CDR3 spans 13 amino acids. The CDR3 is CASSERERQPQHF. CDR3 sequence (DNA): TGTGCCAGCAGTGAGAGAGAACGTCAGCCCCAGCATTTT.

V usage is TRBV11-2 and J usage is TRBJ1-2; 9 nucleotides align to TRBD1. This CDR3 region has 17 residues. The germline CDR1 and CDR2 sequences are SGHAT and FQNNGV. Trimming cost V 3 bases and J 0 bases; bases outside gene matches: 8. The CDR3 region has the DNA TGTGCCAGCAGCTTGTGGGGACAGGGTCGTTCTAACTATGGCTACACCTTC. It yields the protein CASSLWGQGRSNYGYTF.

J is TRBJ1-2 and V is TRBV10-3, with D perhaps TRBD1 (6 bases). The V gene lost 7 bases and the J gene lost 4 bases, with 19 bases spanning the gap. CDR1 is ENHRY, CDR2 SYGVKD, per germline. This CDR3 has 15 amino acids. The CDR3 spells CAIIASDRPGYGYTF. The CDR3, as DNA: TGTGCCATCATCGCCTCGGACAGACCGGGCTATGGCTACACCTTC.